This T cell receptor (beta chain) came from a study of Ad26.COV2.S vaccination and SARS-CoV-2 variants. V dropped 7 bases and J dropped 4 bases, with 10 bases sitting between them. This CDR3 spans 13 amino acids. Germline values: CDR1 SGHTA, CDR2 FQGNSA. The treatment: around 19 received Ad26.COV2.S at low or high dose, single or two shots; about 5 received placebo; per-sample allocation not given. Samples came from day 63 after the first vaccine or placebo injection. The assay was immunoSEQ multiplex PCR, and TCRdb's table has in-frame clones only and misses some. The sample comprises around 300,000 clones, more than 85% of which are singletons, and around 5% rests with the top ten.

Sample: peripheral blood, taken in a trial of Ad26.COV2.S vaccine versus placebo. This sequence was found in a person between 18 and 65 years old who received the Ad26.COV2.S COVID-19 vaccine or a placebo. The rearrangement uses TRBV7-2 and TRBJ2-2, with D unresolved. CDR3 DNA sequence: TGTGCCAGCACCGGGCGGATCACCGGGGAGCTGTTTTTT. Its translation is CASTGRITGELFF.